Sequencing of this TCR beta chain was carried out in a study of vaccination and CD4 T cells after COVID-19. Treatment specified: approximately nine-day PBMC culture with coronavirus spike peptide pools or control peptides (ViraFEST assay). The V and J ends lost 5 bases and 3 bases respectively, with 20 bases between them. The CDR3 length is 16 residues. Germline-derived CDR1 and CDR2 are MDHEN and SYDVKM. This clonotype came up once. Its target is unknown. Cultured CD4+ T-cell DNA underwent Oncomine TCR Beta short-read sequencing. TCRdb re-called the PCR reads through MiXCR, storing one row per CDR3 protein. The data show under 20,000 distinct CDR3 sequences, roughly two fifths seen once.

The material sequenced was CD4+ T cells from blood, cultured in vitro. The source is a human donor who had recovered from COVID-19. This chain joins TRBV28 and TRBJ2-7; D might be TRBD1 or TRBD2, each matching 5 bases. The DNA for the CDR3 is TGTGCCAGCAGTCCTCCATTGGGGGTTGGGTACTACGAGCAGTACTTC. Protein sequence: CASSPPLGVGYYEQYF.